Shown below are 29 T cell receptor beta chains from a single sample sequenced in a study of human T cells and chemical hapten exposure. The time point is: patch test 2, 6 weeks after DPC sensitization. As to treatment: therapeutic diphenylcyclopropenone sensitization with weekly scalp DPC. TCRdb processed the RACE reads anew with MiXCR; each CDR3 protein has one entry. The profile shows about 84,000 distinct CDR3 sequences, about 10% of them singletons. The sequencing used whole blood, collected in connection with sensitization to the hapten diphenylcyclopropenone (DPC). The receptor set was obtained from a woman in her 50s with alopecia areata. Some clones in this sample may be carry-over from other donors' samples.

This clonotype came up many times. The chain joins TRBV11-2 to TRBJ2-2; 8 bases map to TRBD2. Trimming at V came to 2 bases and at J to 4 bases, leaving 3 bases not matched to a gene. The CDR3 is 15 amino acids. Germline CDR1 and CDR2: SGHAT and FQNNGV. Here the CDR3 reads CASSLQTSVTGELFF. The DNA of the CDR3 is TGTGCCAGCAGCTTACAGACTAGCGTCACCGGGGAGCTGTTTTTT.

This clonotype showed up many times. The chain joins TRBV5-4 to TRBJ2-2, with no clear D. Trimming stripped 0 bases from V and 5 bases from J, with 5 bases between. Per germline, CDR1 SGHNT and CDR2 YYREEE (reference sequence). This CDR3 has 13 amino acids. This CDR3 reads CASSLGWTGELFF. DNA for the CDR3: TGTGCCAGCAGCTTGGGATGGACCGGGGAGCTGTTTTTT.

This clonotype occurred many times. The chain combines TRBV6-2 or TRBV6-3 with TRBJ2-1, with D possibly TRBD2 on 7 matching bases. V lost 4 bases and J lost 0, with 25 bases in between. Per germline, CDR1 MNHEY and CDR2 SVGEGT. The CDR3 runs 20 residues. As DNA, the CDR3 is TGTGCCAGCAGTTCGAGAACACTAGGAGGCGGGGGCTCCTCCTACAATGAGCAGTTCTTC. This gives the protein CASSSRTLGGGGSSYNEQFF.

V gene TRBV27 combines with J gene TRBJ1-2; 7 bases agree with TRBD1. Trimming at V came to 3 bases and at J to 6 bases, leaving 10 bases not matched to a gene. Germline values: CDR1 MNHEY, CDR2 SMNVEV (reference sequence). The CDR3 runs 15 residues. CDR3 in amino acids: CASSFSRGRGNGYTF. In DNA form, the CDR3 reads TGTGCCAGCAGTTTTTCGAGGGGGCGAGGGAATGGCTACACCTTC.

This clonotype appeared a few times. V usage is TRBV12-3 or TRBV12-4 and J usage is TRBJ1-5; the D gene is possibly TRBD1 (5 bases). Between the trimmed V and J ends, which lost 7 bases and 2 bases, there was a span of 15 bases. CDR3 length equals 15 residues. CDR3 sequence (DNA): TGTGCCAGCACCCCCCCGGGCAGGGGCAATCAGCCCCAGCATTTT. This gives the protein CASTPPGRGNQPQHF.

This chain joins TRBV24-1 and TRBJ2-1; no firm D call. Germline assignment: CDR1 KGHDR and CDR2 SFDVKD. V gave up 5 bases and J gave up 8 bases, with 12 bases separating them. This CDR3 has 13 amino acids. The CDR3, as DNA: TGTGCCACCAGTGGCACGGCGGCTGATGAGCAGTTCTTC. It translates to CATSGTAADEQFF.

This clonotype was picked up many times. The V gene is TRBV2, the J gene TRBJ2-1, with 7 bases fitting TRBD2. With V trimmed by 8 bases and J by 8 bases, 6 bases remained unmatched. CDR3 size: 12 residues. Germline assignment: CDR1 SNHLY and CDR2 FYNNEI. CDR3 in amino acids: CASGREWDEQFF. CDR3 bases: TGTGCCAGCGGGCGGGAGTGGGATGAGCAGTTCTTC.

This clonotype occurred a few times. The rearrangement uses TRBV7-8 and TRBJ2-3; 10 bases align to TRBD2. Germline loops: CDR1 SGHVS, CDR2 FQNEAQ. The junction had 7 bases not matched to a gene; V was cut back by 4 bases and J by 6 bases. This CDR3 is 15 amino acids long. In nucleotides, the CDR3 is TGTGCCAGCAGCTCCCGACGACTAGCGGGTGATACGCAGTATTTT. Translating it yields CASSSRRLAGDTQYF. Supplemented by reference TRBV7-8 and TRBJ2-3, the full variable domain reads GAGVSQSPRYKVAKRGQDVALRCDPISGHVSLFWYQQALGQGPEFLTYFQNEAQLDKSGLPSDRFFAERPEGSVSTLKIQRTQQEDSAVYLCASSSRRLAGDTQYFGPGTRLTVL.

This clonotype has a handful of counts. V and J are TRBV7-2 and TRBJ2-1; tentative D call: TRBD1 (6 bases). The CDR3 runs to 16 residues. Trimming took off 4 bases at V and 5 bases at J, with 18 bases between the two ends. The germline V gene encodes CDR1 SGHTA and CDR2 FQGNSA. The CDR3, as DNA: TGTGCCAGCAGCTCTAACAGGGCCCTTAGAAACAATGAGCAGTTCTTC. It encodes CASSSNRALRNNEQFF.

The chain combines TRBV7-9 with TRBJ2-5; weak D call: TRBD1 (5 bases). The germline V and J ends were trimmed by 1 base and 2 bases, with 11 bases remaining between them. CDR3 size: 15 residues. Per the germline V gene, CDR1 is SEHNR and CDR2 is FQNEAQ (reference sequence). The DNA of the CDR3 is TGTGCCAGCAGCTTAGTCCAGGGATGGCAAGAGACCCAGTACTTC. Its translation: CASSLVQGWQETQYF.

The chain has TRBV2 and TRBJ2-3, with D maybe TRBD2 (6 bases). The ends were cut back, 8 bases at V and 2 bases at J, with 14 bases in the middle. The CDR3 runs to 14 residues. Germline CDR1 SNHLY, CDR2 FYNNEI. The CDR3 sequence is CASRPGSNTDTQYF. The CDR3 DNA reads as TGTGCCAGCCGTCCCGGGAGTAACACAGATACGCAGTATTTT.

This clonotype was recorded many times. The gene calls are TRBV29-1 and TRBJ1-1; no clear D gene. V dropped 6 bases and J dropped 1 base, with 15 bases sitting between them. The CDR3 contains 14 residues. Looked up from germline, CDR1 is SQVTM and CDR2 is ANQGSEA. The CDR3: CSVRRREPNTEAFF. CDR3 bases: TGCAGCGTCCGCCGTAGGGAGCCGAACACTGAAGCTTTCTTT.

CDR3: CASSLAGPINEQFF. The CDR3 bases are TGTGCCAGCAGCTTAGCGGGACCGATCAATGAGCAGTTCTTC. The rearrangement uses TRBV7-9 and TRBJ2-1, with D tentatively TRBD1 or TRBD2 (5 bases each). Looked up from germline, CDR1 is SEHNR and CDR2 is FQNEAQ (reference sequence). Trimming left V 0 bases short and J 6 bases short, with 9 bases between. The CDR3 extends over 14 amino acids.

This clonotype was recorded a few times. The chain joins TRBV11-2 to TRBJ2-7; 7 bases agree with TRBD1. Per germline, CDR1 SGHAT and CDR2 FQNNGV. The CDR3 is made up of 15 amino acids. J was trimmed by 2 bases and V by 1 base; bases with no gene match: 5. CDR3 protein: CASSLGGGAAYEQYF. Here the CDR3 DNA reads TGTGCCAGCAGCTTAGGAGGGGGCGCAGCCTACGAGCAGTACTTC.

The chain links TRBV4-3 to TRBJ1-2, with D uncertain. The germline V gene encodes CDR1 LGHNA and CDR2 YSLEER. This CDR3 region has 12 residues. V shed 1 base and J shed 8 bases, with 8 bases lying between them. The CDR3, as DNA: TGCGCCAGCAGCCAAGTGGGTGGAGGCTACACCTTC. Translation gives CASSQVGGGYTF.

This clonotype was detected many times. V gene TRBV5-4 combines with J gene TRBJ1-2; TRBD1 aligns across 8 bases. The CDR3 consists of 15 residues. The trim removed 2 bases at V and 2 bases at J, leaving 5 bases unmatched. Germline CDR1 reads SGHNT; CDR2 reads YYREEE (reference sequence). The CDR3 DNA reads as TGTGCCAGCAGCTTCGACAGGGGCGGGAACTATGGCTACACCTTC. Amino acid sequence: CASSFDRGGNYGYTF.

This clonotype was counted at least ten times. This chain connects TRBV28 to TRBJ2-6; unclear D gene. Trimming shortened V by 6 bases and J by 0 bases, and 6 bases separated the two germline ends. Germline lookup yields CDR1 MDHEN and CDR2 SYDVKM. This CDR3 is built from 14 residues. The CDR3 region is CASRYSSGANVLTF. CDR3 DNA sequence: TGTGCCAGCAGGTACAGCTCTGGGGCCAACGTCCTGACTTTC.

This clonotype showed up many times. The rearrangement uses TRBV7-6 and TRBJ2-1; tentative D call: TRBD2 (6 bases). Germline V CDR1 and CDR2: SGHVS, FNYEAQ. Deletions cut 2 bases from V and 5 bases from J, with 25 bases between. The CDR3 extends over 19 amino acids. CDR3 residues: CASSLIDYPGELSDNEQFF. In nucleotides, the CDR3 is TGTGCCAGCAGCTTAATCGACTACCCGGGAGAGTTGTCCGACAATGAGCAGTTCTTC.

CDR3 sequence (DNA): TGTGCCAGCAGCCAAGACTTCCTAGCGGGAGTGGATGAGCAGTTCTTC. It codes for CASSQDFLAGVDEQFF. This chain links TRBV14 with TRBJ2-1; 10 positions match TRBD2. This CDR3 spans 16 amino acids. Per the germline V gene, CDR1 is SGHDN and CDR2 is FVKESK. The V gene end was trimmed by 0 bases and the J gene end by 8 bases; junction bases not matched to a gene: 7.

In this sample, this clonotype turned up a few times. This chain uses TRBV28 with TRBJ1-1; D is unresolved. The CDR3 is made up of 13 amino acids. V lost 5 bases and J lost 5, with 12 bases in between. CDR1 and CDR2 (germline): MDHEN, SYDVKM. Here the CDR3 reads CASSTRTGTEAFF. In DNA form, the CDR3 reads TGTGCCAGCAGTACTCGGACTGGGACTGAAGCTTTCTTT.

This clonotype was found many times. The chain combines TRBV3-1 with TRBJ1-3, with a weak D call TRBD1 (5 bases). Germline assignment: CDR1 LGHDT and CDR2 YNNKEL (reference sequence). The V gene lost 4 bases and the J gene lost 0 bases, with 10 bases spanning the gap. The CDR3 has 15 residues. The CDR3 nucleotides are TGTGCCAGCAGCCGGGGGGAGAGCTCTGGAAACACCATATATTTT. This gives the protein CASSRGESSGNTIYF.

This clonotype was found many times. The chain is built from TRBV19 and TRBJ2-3; TRBD1 matches 7 bases. Trimming took 4 bases from V and 1 from J; bases not matched to a gene: 11. From germline, CDR1 is LNHDA and CDR2 SQIVND (reference sequence). CDR3 length: 17 amino acids. In DNA, the CDR3 is TGTGCCAGTAGTACTAACAGGGGTTGGGGTCGCACAGATACGCAGTATTTT. This translates into CASSTNRGWGRTDTQYF.

The chain recombines TRBV5-5 with TRBJ1-5; the D gene is possibly TRBD1 (5 bases). The CDR3 has 14 residues. Germline lookup yields CDR1 SGHKS and CDR2 YYEKEE (reference sequence). V dropped 0 bases and J dropped 2 bases, with 6 bases sitting between them. CDR3 sequence (DNA): TGTGCCAGCAGCTTGGGACAGCGCAATCAGCCCCAGCATTTT. Translation: CASSLGQRNQPQHF.

This clonotype occurred many times. The chain has TRBV28 and TRBJ2-7; TRBD1 aligns across 11 bases. In germline, CDR1 is MDHEN, CDR2 SYDVKM. The length of the CDR3 is 15 residues. Trimming at V came to 5 bases and at J to 7 bases, leaving 10 bases not matched to a gene. This chain's CDR3 is CASSADRGLSREQYF. CDR3 DNA: TGTGCCAGCAGTGCGGACAGGGGGCTTAGTAGGGAGCAGTACTTC.

This chain connects TRBV6-2 or TRBV6-3 to TRBJ2-7; 7 bases line up with TRBD2. Trimming cost V 6 bases and J 1 base; bases outside gene matches: 6. The germline gives CDR1 MNHEY, CDR2 SVGEGT. The CDR3 runs to 14 residues. CDR3 in amino acids: CASSQSGNSYEQYF. The DNA of the CDR3 is TGTGCCAGCAGCCAAAGCGGGAATTCCTACGAGCAGTACTTC.

The sample holds a few counts of this clonotype. The chain joins TRBV6-2 or TRBV6-3 to TRBJ2-1; 8 bases agree with TRBD1. Trimming at V came to 0 bases and at J to 4 bases, leaving 8 bases not matched to a gene. This CDR3 contains 17 residues. CDR1 and CDR2 (germline): MNHEY, SVGEGT. CDR3 region: CASSYSPGTGVYNEQFF. Written as DNA, the CDR3 is TGTGCCAGCAGTTACTCTCCCGGGACAGGTGTTTACAATGAGCAGTTCTTC.

Written as DNA, the CDR3 is TGCAGCGAGGGGGCAGGGGGCGCTGAAGCTTTCTTT. This translates into CSEGAGGAEAFF. This chain links TRBV29-1 with TRBJ1-1, with 8 nucleotides matching TRBD1. The germline CDR1 and CDR2 sequences are SQVTM and ANQGSEA. The CDR3 extends over 12 amino acids. The V segment lost 7 bases and the J segment 6 bases; nucleotides outside the gene matches: 7.

This clonotype has at least ten counts. CDR3 protein: CASSPPSGWTEAFF. The CDR3 DNA is TGTGCCAGCAGCCCACCATCAGGGTGGACTGAAGCTTTCTTT. The chain uses TRBV5-6 and TRBJ1-1; the D gene is possibly TRBD1 (5 bases). Germline assignment: CDR1 SGHDT and CDR2 YYEEEE. The ends were cut back, 4 bases at V and 5 bases at J, with 15 bases in the middle. This CDR3 region has 14 residues.

This clonotype was detected many times. The chain joins TRBV5-1 to TRBJ2-3, with a tentative D call TRBD1 (6 bases). The germline V gene has CDR1 SGHRS and CDR2 YFSETQ. This CDR3 contains 16 residues. Trimming stripped 5 bases from V and 1 base from J, with 17 bases between. CDR3 coding DNA: TGCGCCAGCAGTTCCGGGACACAGGCCGGCACAGATACGCAGTATTTT. Its protein is CASSSGTQAGTDTQYF.